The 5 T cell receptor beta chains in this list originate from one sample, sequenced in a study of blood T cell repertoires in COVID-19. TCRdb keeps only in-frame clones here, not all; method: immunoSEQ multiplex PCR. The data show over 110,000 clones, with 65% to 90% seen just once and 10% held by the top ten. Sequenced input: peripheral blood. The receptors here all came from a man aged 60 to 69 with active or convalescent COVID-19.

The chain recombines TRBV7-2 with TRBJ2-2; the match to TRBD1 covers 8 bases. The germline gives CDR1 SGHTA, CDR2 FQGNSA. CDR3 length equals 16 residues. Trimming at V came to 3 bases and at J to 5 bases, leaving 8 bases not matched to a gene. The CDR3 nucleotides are TGTGCCAGCAGCTTTTTTTCGGACAGGGCAACCGGGGAGCTGTTTTTT. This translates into CASSFFSDRATGELFF.

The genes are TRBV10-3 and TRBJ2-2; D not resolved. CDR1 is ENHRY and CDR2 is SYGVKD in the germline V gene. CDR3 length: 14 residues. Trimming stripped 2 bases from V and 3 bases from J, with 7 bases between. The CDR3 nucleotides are TGTGCCATCAGTGAGACAGATTACACCGGGGAGCTGTTTTTT. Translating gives CAISETDYTGELFF.

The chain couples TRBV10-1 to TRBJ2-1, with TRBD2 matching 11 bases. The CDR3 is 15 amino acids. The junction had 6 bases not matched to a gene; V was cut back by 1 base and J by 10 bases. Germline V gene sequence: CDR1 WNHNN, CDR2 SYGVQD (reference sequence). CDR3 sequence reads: CASSEWTSGRLEQFF. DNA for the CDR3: TGCGCCAGCAGTGAGTGGACTAGCGGGCGTTTGGAGCAGTTCTTC.

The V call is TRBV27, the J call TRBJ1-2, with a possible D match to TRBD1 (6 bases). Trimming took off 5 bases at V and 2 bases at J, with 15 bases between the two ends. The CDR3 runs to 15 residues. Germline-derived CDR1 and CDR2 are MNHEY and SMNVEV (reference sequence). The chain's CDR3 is CASSPNDRRNYGYTF. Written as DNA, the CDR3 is TGTGCCAGCAGTCCCAACGACAGGCGGAACTATGGCTACACCTTC.

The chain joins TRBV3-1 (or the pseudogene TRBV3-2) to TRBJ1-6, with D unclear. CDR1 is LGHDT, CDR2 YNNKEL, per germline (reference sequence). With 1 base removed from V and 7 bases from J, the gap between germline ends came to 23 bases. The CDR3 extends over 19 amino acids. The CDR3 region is CASSQVLGVARTGNSPLHF. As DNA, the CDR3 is TGTGCCAGCAGCCAAGTCCTTGGTGTTGCCAGAACGGGGAATTCACCCCTCCACTTT.